A single sample gave rise to the 23 T cell receptor beta chains below, sequenced in a study of memory CD4+ T cells and cytomegalovirus serostatus. Measured with immunoSEQ multiplex PCR; TCRdb has only the in-frame clones, and not every one. Of approximately 41,000 clones listed, over 60% are singletons. The sort gate was single viable CD3+CD4+CD8-CD45RO+ cells for memory CD4+ T cells. Sequenced material: memory CD4+ T cells from blood. The receptors originated from an adult in good health and CMV-seronegative.

The chain combines TRBV5-1 with TRBJ2-1, with a possible D match to TRBD2 (5 bases). Trimming removed 3 bases at V and 5 bases at J, with 9 bases between. The CDR3 totals 13 residues. From germline, CDR1 is SGHRS and CDR2 YFSETQ. CDR3 DNA: TGCGCCAGCAGCTCGGGAATAGACAATGAGCAGTTCTTC. This gives the protein CASSSGIDNEQFF.

In DNA, the CDR3 is TGCGCCAGCAGCTTGGTCTTAGACGCGGGCTACACCTTC. This encodes CASSLVLDAGYTF. V gene TRBV5-1 combines with J gene TRBJ1-2; the D is unclear. The V end lost 0 bases, the J end lost 8 bases, and 11 bases lay between the germline ends. The CDR3 runs to 13 residues. Germline V gene sequence: CDR1 SGHRS, CDR2 YFSETQ.

This clone occurred once. This chain uses TRBV2 with TRBJ1-2, with D possibly TRBD1 on 5 matching bases. Germline CDR1 reads SNHLY; CDR2 reads FYNNEI. Between the trimmed V and J ends, which lost 7 bases and 4 bases, there was a span of 22 bases. The CDR3 is made up of 16 amino acids. DNA for the CDR3: TGTGCCAGCAATCCCCAGACCCGTGGGGGGGGCTATGGCTACACCTTC. This translates into CASNPQTRGGGYGYTF.

V is TRBV7-8 and J is TRBJ1-1; 12 bases align to TRBD1. The CDR3 has 15 residues. V lost 4 bases, J lost 6 bases, and 6 bases stayed unmatched. Germline values: CDR1 SGHVS, CDR2 FQNEAQ. The CDR3 coding sequence is TGTGCCAGCAGCTCCGGGACAGGGGGCTCCGCTGAAGCTTTCTTT. Encoded protein: CASSSGTGGSAEAFF.

CDR3: CASSALRGSYEQYF. CDR3 DNA: TGTGCCAGCAGCGCCCTAAGGGGCTCCTACGAGCAGTACTTC. The chain carries TRBV6-5 and TRBJ2-7; D is possibly TRBD1 (5 bases). Looked up from germline, CDR1 is MNHEY and CDR2 is SVGAGI. Between the trimmed V and J ends, which lost 6 bases and 0 bases, there was a span of 12 bases. The CDR3 length is 14 residues.

This chain's CDR3 is CASSPAVSSYNEQFF. The DNA for the CDR3 is TGTGCCAGCAGCCCAGCGGTTAGCTCCTACAATGAGCAGTTCTTC. The V gene is TRBV11-2, the J gene TRBJ2-1; possibly TRBD2 for D (5 bases). CDR1 SGHAT and CDR2 FQNNGV come from the germline V gene. Trimming pared 5 bases from V and 0 bases from J, leaving 11 bases between. The CDR3 covers 15 residues.

A few counts support this clone. The chain couples TRBV7-9 to TRBJ2-5; 7 positions match TRBD2. The J segment lost 1 base and the V segment lost 5 bases, leaving 10 bases of the junction unmatched. Germline loops: CDR1 SEHNR, CDR2 FQNEAQ (reference sequence). The CDR3 is 16 residues long. CDR3 in amino acids: CASSLWGGRIQETQYF. The CDR3 bases are TGTGCCAGCAGCCTCTGGGGGGGACGGATCCAAGAGACCCAGTACTTC. The full variable domain, completed using reference TRBV7-9 and TRBJ2-5, is DTGVSQNPRHKITKRGQNVTFRCDPISEHNRLYWYRQTLGQGPEFLTYFQNEAQLEKSRLLSDRFSAERPKGSFSTLEIQRTEQGDSAMYLCASSLWGGRIQETQYFGPGTRLLVL.

The CDR3, as DNA: TGCGCCAGTTATAGAGGGACAGGGGGTGCTTGGTATTTT. It specifies CASYRGTGGAWYF. This chain uses TRBV4-1 with TRBJ2-3; 11 bases align to TRBD1. This CDR3 has 13 amino acids. Germline loops: CDR1 MGHRA, CDR2 YSYEKL. Trimming took 9 bases from V and 14 from J; bases not matched to a gene: 13.

The chain joins TRBV11-3 to TRBJ2-1, with D possibly being TRBD1 or TRBD2 (6 bases each). Trimming removed 5 bases at V and 12 bases at J, with 23 bases between. The CDR3 loop spans 15 amino acids. Germline loops: CDR1 SGHNT, CDR2 YENEEA. CDR3 sequence (DNA): TGTGCCAGCAGCCCGGGGGCAATAGGGGGTGAACGGCAGTTCTTC. Translating gives CASSPGAIGGERQFF.

V usage is TRBV4-2 and J usage is TRBJ2-1; no clear D gene. The germline gives CDR1 LGHNA, CDR2 YNFKEQ. V was pared by 1 base and J by 0 bases, with 16 bases between. This CDR3 comprises 18 residues. The CDR3 here is CASSQGPLGPSSYNEQFF. Written as DNA, the CDR3 is TGTGCCAGCAGCCAAGGCCCCCTCGGGCCTAGCTCCTACAATGAGCAGTTCTTC.

The gene calls are TRBV19 and TRBJ2-2; the D gene is possibly TRBD2 (5 bases). With 6 bases removed from V and 2 bases from J, the gap between germline ends came to 10 bases. The CDR3 runs 14 residues. Germline V gene data show CDR1 as LNHDA and CDR2 as SQIVND (reference sequence). CDR3 loop: CASRGLANTGELFF. The CDR3 nucleotides are TGTGCCAGTAGAGGTCTAGCAAACACCGGGGAGCTGTTTTTT.

In nucleotides, the CDR3 is TGCGCCAGCAGCTTGGGAGGACAGGGAAGCAATGAGCAGTTCTTC. As protein: CASSLGGQGSNEQFF. This sequence joins TRBV5-1 and TRBJ2-1; 8 bases map to TRBD1. This CDR3 contains 15 residues. Germline loops: CDR1 SGHRS, CDR2 YFSETQ. After removal of 0 bases from V and 6 bases from J, the junction contained 5 bases not matched to a gene.

The J gene is TRBJ1-2, the V gene TRBV28, with a possible D match to TRBD1 (6 bases). V dropped 6 bases and J dropped 1 base, with 21 bases sitting between them. Looked up from germline, CDR1 is MDHEN and CDR2 is SYDVKM. The CDR3 extends over 17 amino acids. The CDR3 DNA is TGTGCCAGCAGCCCTCTTTTAGACAGGCGTATTAACTATGGCTACACCTTC. This codes for CASSPLLDRRINYGYTF.

V is TRBV6-5 and J is TRBJ2-1; 8 bases map to TRBD2. Looked up from germline, CDR1 is MNHEY and CDR2 is SVGAGI. J gave up 9 bases and V 7 bases, and 14 bases lay outside the gene matches. The CDR3 is made up of 15 amino acids. CDR3: CASNKREKVNSEQFF. The CDR3 DNA reads TGTGCCAGCAACAAGCGGGAGAAGGTTAATAGTGAGCAGTTCTTC.

This chain uses TRBV27 with TRBJ2-5; TRBD2 is a possible D gene (5 bases). Germline-derived CDR1 and CDR2 are MNHEY and SMNVEV (reference sequence). The CDR3 runs 15 residues. Trimming removed 4 bases from V and 7 bases from J, with 19 bases in between. The CDR3 nucleotides are TGTGCCAGCAGTTCATCCCTAGCTGTTCGCGGGACCCAGTACTTC. Protein sequence: CASSSSLAVRGTQYF.

This clone was observed a single time. This chain links TRBV7-2 with TRBJ2-3, with 11 nucleotides matching TRBD1. Germline V gene data show CDR1 as SGHTA and CDR2 as FQGNSA. CDR3 length: 16 amino acids. With 1 base clipped from V and 4 bases from J, the junction kept 4 bases outside the gene matches. This CDR3 is CASSLEPGQGADTQYF. Here the CDR3 DNA reads TGTGCCAGCAGCTTAGAACCGGGACAGGGGGCAGATACGCAGTATTTT.

This clone was seen a few times. The genes are TRBV2 and TRBJ2-4; D is undetermined. V lost 5 bases, J lost 8 bases, and 10 bases lay in between. The CDR3 totals 12 residues. Germline V gene lookup returns CDR1 SNHLY and CDR2 FYNNEI. The CDR3 coding sequence is TGTGCCAGCAGTCCCCTCGGCGACATTCAGTACTTC. This sequence encodes CASSPLGDIQYF.

The CDR3 sequence is CASSRGINQPQHF. The CDR3 region has the DNA TGTGCCAGTAGTAGGGGGATCAATCAGCCCCAGCATTTT. The chain links TRBV19 to TRBJ1-5, with D tentatively TRBD1 (5 bases). The germline gives CDR1 LNHDA, CDR2 SQIVND (reference sequence). Between the trimmed V and J ends, which lost 4 bases and 3 bases, there was a span of 7 bases. The CDR3 loop spans 13 amino acids.

The V call is TRBV13, the J call TRBJ2-7; D call uncertain. V lost 6 bases and J 2 bases, leaving 14 bases between the germline ends. This CDR3 is built from 14 residues. CDR1 PRHDT and CDR2 FYEKMQ come from the germline V gene (reference sequence). The CDR3 coding sequence is TGTGCCAGCAGTTTTTCTAGTGGGGCCTACGAGCAGTACTTC. The encoded protein is CASSFSSGAYEQYF.

The chain links TRBV9 to TRBJ2-3; tentatively, D is TRBD2 (5 bases). CDR3 length: 15 amino acids. CDR1 is SGDLS, CDR2 YYNGEE, per germline. V was trimmed by 4 bases and J by 0 bases, leaving 12 bases between them. For the CDR3, the DNA is TGTGCCAGCAGCTCCTTCGAGCGGAGCACAGATACGCAGTATTTT. Translation: CASSSFERSTDTQYF.

This chain links TRBV5-4 with TRBJ2-7; the D is unclear. The CDR3 is 14 residues long. V was trimmed by 0 bases and J by 0 bases, leaving 7 bases between them. CDR1 and CDR2 from the germline V gene are SGHNT and YYREEE (reference sequence). In nucleotides, the CDR3 is TGTGCCAGCAGCTTGGGCGGTCGCTCCTACGAGCAGTACTTC. Encoded protein: CASSLGGRSYEQYF.

The chain couples TRBV19 to TRBJ2-1; D may be TRBD1 (5 bases). Germline V CDR1 and CDR2: LNHDA, SQIVND (reference sequence). V was pared by 3 bases and J by 9 bases, with 9 bases between. The CDR3 has 12 residues. Here the CDR3 reads CASSMSRVEQFF. CDR3 DNA: TGTGCCAGTAGTATGAGCAGGGTTGAGCAGTTCTTC.

The V gene is TRBV7-2, the J gene TRBJ2-2; a weak D match, TRBD1 (5 bases). The CDR3 spans 12 residues. Trimming pared 3 bases from V and 7 bases from J, leaving 6 bases between. CDR1 is SGHTA, CDR2 FQGNSA, per germline. The CDR3 loop is CASSFRDGELFF. DNA of the CDR3: TGTGCCAGCAGCTTCAGGGACGGGGAGCTGTTTTTT. Full variable domain (rest looked up from reference TRBV7-2 and TRBJ2-2): GAGVSQSPSNKVTEKGKDVELRCDPISGHTALYWYRQSLGQGLEFLIYFQGNSAPDKSGLPSDRFSAERTGGSVSTLTIQRTQQEDSAVYLCASSFRDGELFFGEGSRLTVL.